The next 21 T cell receptor beta chains were all read from a single sample in a study of long-term antiretroviral therapy in people with HIV. Sequencing relied on immunoSEQ assay v3.0, run at survey level. The assay was immunoSEQ multiplex PCR, and TCRdb's table has in-frame clones only and misses some. This sample has 23,000 or so clones, with around 83% found just once. The sample was unsorted PBMCs, taken 0.1 years before starting antiretroviral therapy. These receptors were obtained from a man aged 18 to 30 with HIV.

This chain links TRBV7-3 with TRBJ2-1, with D uncertain. With 5 bases removed from V and 4 bases from J, the gap between germline ends came to 18 bases. The CDR3 totals 16 residues. The V gene's germline CDR1 is SGHTA and CDR2 FQGTGA. Written as DNA, the CDR3 is TGTGCCAGCAGCAACGTCTCCGGGCCCCGATACAATGAGCAGTTCTTC. Protein sequence: CASSNVSGPRYNEQFF.

The chain carries TRBV9 and TRBJ2-1; D call uncertain. This CDR3 contains 12 residues. Trimming pared 3 bases from V and 10 bases from J, leaving 11 bases between. CDR1 is SGDLS, CDR2 YYNGEE, per germline. CDR3 bases: TGTGCCAGCAGCGGCGACTCATACGAGCAGTTCTTC. Its protein is CASSGDSYEQFF.

J is TRBJ2-3 and V is TRBV27; D ambiguous. The germline V and J ends were trimmed by 6 bases and 4 bases, with 2 bases remaining between them. The germline gives CDR1 MNHEY, CDR2 SMNVEV (reference sequence). The CDR3 covers 10 residues. CDR3 bases: TGTGCCAGCAGAGCAGATACGCAGTATTTT. Translated: CASRADTQYF.

V and J are TRBV27 and TRBJ2-7, with unresolved D. The germline CDR1 and CDR2 sequences are MNHEY and SMNVEV (reference sequence). V was clipped by 6 bases and J by 1 base, with 10 bases between them. The CDR3 has 13 residues. The CDR3 is CASSPLRSYEQYF. In DNA, the CDR3 is TGTGCCAGCAGCCCCCTCCGATCCTACGAGCAGTACTTC.

The genes are TRBV27 and TRBJ1-1; perhaps TRBD1 as D (6 bases). V lost 0 bases and J 0 bases, leaving 14 bases between the germline ends. The CDR3 extends over 17 amino acids. The germline gives CDR1 MNHEY, CDR2 SMNVEV (reference sequence). The CDR3 protein is CASSLSSSGQMNTEAFF. The CDR3 nucleotides read TGTGCCAGCAGTTTATCCTCCTCCGGACAGATGAACACTGAAGCTTTCTTT.

V usage is TRBV9 and J usage is TRBJ2-1, with 8 bases identical to TRBD2. This CDR3 is 14 amino acids long. V lost 0 bases, J lost 7 bases, and 3 bases stayed unmatched. Germline V gene data show CDR1 as SGDLS and CDR2 as YYNGEE. CDR3: CASSVVGRGNEQFF. For the CDR3, the DNA is TGTGCCAGCAGCGTAGTCGGGAGGGGGAATGAGCAGTTCTTC.

The gene calls are TRBV7-9 and TRBJ2-6, with no clear D. Looked up from germline, CDR1 is SEHNR and CDR2 is FQNEAQ (reference sequence). With 0 bases removed from V and 0 bases from J, the gap between germline ends came to 9 bases. The CDR3 is 17 residues long. CDR3 region: CASSLAGRLSGANVLTF. The CDR3 nucleotides are TGTGCCAGCAGCTTAGCTGGCCGCCTCTCTGGGGCCAACGTCCTGACTTTC.

The J gene is TRBJ2-1, the V gene TRBV5-1; 14 bases fit TRBD2. CDR3 size: 20 residues. The germline gives CDR1 SGHRS, CDR2 YFSETQ. V trimming: 4 bases; J trimming: 0 bases; junction bases outside the gene matches: 12. For the CDR3, the DNA is TGCGCCAGCAGCGCGGAGGGACTAGCGGGAGTTATCCGCTCCTACAATGAGCAGTTCTTC. Its protein is CASSAEGLAGVIRSYNEQFF.

The rearrangement links TRBV7-9 to TRBJ2-7, with D unclear. Trimming stripped 5 bases from V and 0 bases from J, with 14 bases between. Germline V gene sequence: CDR1 SEHNR, CDR2 FQNEAQ (reference sequence). This CDR3 contains 15 residues. CDR3: CASSPAGLLSYEQYF. CDR3 in DNA: TGTGCCAGCAGCCCCGCCGGGCTACTCTCCTACGAGCAGTACTTC.

The chain has TRBV6-5 and TRBJ2-3; D is possibly TRBD1 or TRBD2 (6 bases each). This CDR3 is built from 14 residues. Germline loops: CDR1 MNHEY, CDR2 SVGAGI. V lost 5 bases, J lost 4 bases, and 13 bases lay in between. CDR3 residues: CASSDRGPPDTQYF. CDR3 nucleotide sequence: TGTGCCAGCAGTGACCGGGGGCCGCCAGATACGCAGTATTTT.

This rearrangement joins TRBV4-3 to TRBJ2-2; maybe TRBD2 (7 bases). Trimming removed 3 bases at V and 1 base at J, with 30 bases between. The germline V gene has CDR1 LGHNA and CDR2 YSLEER. The CDR3 runs to 22 residues. Written as DNA, the CDR3 is TGCGCCAGCAGCCACCCAAGAATCCCCCCGGGATGGAGGGGGGGGAACACCGGGGAGCTGTTTTTT. As protein: CASSHPRIPPGWRGGNTGELFF.

The chain combines TRBV27 with TRBJ2-1, with 14 bases fitting TRBD2. J was trimmed by 4 bases and V by 1 base; bases with no gene match: 3. This CDR3 contains 17 residues. Germline assignment: CDR1 MNHEY and CDR2 SMNVEV (reference sequence). The CDR3 is CASSLWTSGGIYNEQFF. For the CDR3, the DNA is TGTGCCAGCAGTTTATGGACTAGCGGGGGGATTTACAATGAGCAGTTCTTC.

The chain is built from TRBV19 and TRBJ2-7; D uncertain. The germline CDR1 and CDR2 sequences are LNHDA and SQIVND (reference sequence). The CDR3 sequence is 13 residues long. Trimming pared 5 bases from V and 3 bases from J, leaving 11 bases between. The CDR3 region is CASSPAPGYEQYF. DNA for the CDR3: TGTGCCAGTAGTCCCGCCCCCGGCTACGAGCAGTACTTC.

This clone has a single count. V usage is TRBV6-1 and J usage is TRBJ1-4, with TRBD1 matching 7 bases. The CDR3 runs to 14 residues. Germline CDR1 MNHNS, CDR2 SASEGT. J lost 4 bases, V lost 4 bases, and 3 bases had no gene match. CDR3 protein: CASSVGDSNEKLFF. Here the CDR3 DNA reads TGTGCCAGCAGTGTTGGGGACAGTAATGAAAAACTGTTTTTT.

The chain is built from TRBV4-3 and TRBJ2-5; TRBD1 or TRBD2 may be the D gene (5 bases each). Trimming stripped 4 bases from V and 2 bases from J, with 11 bases between. Germline-derived CDR1 and CDR2 are LGHNA and YSLEER. The CDR3 is 14 residues long. The CDR3 loop is CASSRIWGQETQYF. The CDR3, as DNA: TGCGCCAGCAGCCGAATATGGGGGCAAGAGACCCAGTACTTC.

This chain links TRBV11-2 with TRBJ2-4; D gene unclear. From germline, CDR1 is SGHAT and CDR2 FQNNGV. The V end was cut by 4 bases, the J end by 6 bases, with 13 bases between. This CDR3 has 14 amino acids. CDR3 DNA: TGTGCCAGCAGCTCGACCGCAGTTTTAAACATTCAGTACTTC. Translated, it gives CASSSTAVLNIQYF.

CDR3 region: CASSPPGRNTGELFF. The CDR3 DNA reads as TGTGCCAGCTCACCCCCAGGGAGGAACACCGGGGAGCTGTTTTTT. The chain recombines TRBV18 with TRBJ2-2; D may be TRBD1 or TRBD2 (5 bases each). The CDR3 sequence is 15 residues long. Germline lookup yields CDR1 KGHSH and CDR2 LQKENI. Trimming shortened V by 3 bases and J by 1 base, and 9 bases separated the two germline ends.

The rearrangement uses TRBV27 and TRBJ2-1; D is uncertain. The CDR3 has 14 amino acids. The V gene's germline CDR1 is MNHEY and CDR2 SMNVEV (reference sequence). Trimming took 1 base from V and 6 from J, leaving 10 bases between them. The DNA of the CDR3 is TGTGCCAGCAGTTTATTATTCCCCCTCAATGAGCAGTTCTTC. It encodes CASSLLFPLNEQFF.

CDR3 region: CASSFRQGPYEQYF. The CDR3 DNA reads as TGTGCCAGTAGTTTTCGACAGGGACCCTACGAGCAGTACTTC. The chain joins TRBV19 to TRBJ2-7; 7 nucleotides agree with TRBD1. CDR1 LNHDA and CDR2 SQIVND come from the germline V gene (reference sequence). The CDR3 contains 14 residues. With V trimmed by 5 bases and J by 2 bases, 6 bases remained unmatched. Using reference TRBV19 and TRBJ2-7 for the parts outside the CDR3, the full variable domain is DGGITQSPKYLFRKEGQNVTLSCEQNLNHDAMYWYRQDPGQGLRLIYYSQIVNDFQKGDIAEGYSVSREKKESFPLTVTSAQKNPTAFYLCASSFRQGPYEQYFGPGTRLTVT.

This clone was seen just once. V and J are TRBV9 and TRBJ1-6; no clear D gene. This CDR3 spans 18 amino acids. The V end was cut by 0 bases, the J end by 0 bases, with 13 bases between. Germline values: CDR1 SGDLS, CDR2 YYNGEE. The CDR3 coding sequence is TGTGCCAGCAGCGTAGGAGTGGGCAGCAACTCCTATAATTCACCCCTCCACTTT. Protein product: CASSVGVGSNSYNSPLHF. The full variable domain, completed using reference TRBV9 and TRBJ1-6, is DSGVTQTPKHLITATGQRVTLRCSPRSGDLSVYWYQQSLDQGLQFLIQYYNGEERAKGNILERFSAQQFPDLHSELNLSSLELGDSALYFCASSVGVGSNSYNSPLHFGNGTRLTVT.

This clone came up a few times. The chain joins TRBV4-1 to TRBJ2-7; D is possibly TRBD2 (6 bases). This CDR3 is 14 amino acids long. V was trimmed by 2 bases and J by 4 bases, leaving 12 bases between them. Germline V lookup: CDR1 MGHRA, CDR2 YSYEKL. The CDR3 DNA reads TGCGCCAGCAGCCAAACCGGGGGAGTGTACGAGCAGTACTTC. It is translated as CASSQTGGVYEQYF.